The present T cell receptor beta chain was sequenced within a study of blood T cells in healthy people across ages. Primers used in a second PCR of roughly 7 to 12 cycles were a sample-barcoded 5' primer and a J-beta primer mix. Each CDR3 protein gets one entry after TCRdb re-called the 5' RACE reads with MiXCR. The data show 950,000 to 1,200,000 distinct CDR3 sequences, roughly two fifths seen once. For this clonotype: Its antigen is unidentified.

Russia was home to the donors, healthy Caucasian individuals aged 6 to 90. The CDR3 consists of 13 residues. V lost 3 bases to trimming and J lost 4 bases, with 11 bases between them. Germline CDR1 DFQATT, CDR2 SNEGSKA (reference sequence). Broader study findings: The lack of PBMC sorting stopped any conclusive naive versus antigen-experienced comparison. Naive CD4+ cell counts and diversity both ran higher in long-lived than in aged donors.

This chain joins TRBV20-1 and TRBJ2-3; the D gene could be TRBD1 or TRBD2 (5 bases each). Sequenced: blood. The source of this sequence is a man between 18 and 35 years old in good health. The CDR3 DNA is TGCAGTGCTAGGGCAGGGACCCCAGATACGCAGTATTTT. It yields the protein CSARAGTPDTQYF.